This T cell receptor (beta chain) was identified in a study of cytomegalovirus exposure and HLA in healthy donors. It was with 60 Vbeta and 13 Jbeta primers that the PCR ran. Method: immunoSEQ multiplex PCR; TCRdb's copy keeps in-frame clones and lacks some. This sample has about 90,000 clones, with roughly 83% found just once. A note on this clone: The same CDR3 can be traced to other DNA sequences in this sample.

The CDR3 covers 16 residues. After removal of 5 bases from V and 0 bases from J, the junction contained 9 bases not matched to a gene. Germline CDR1 is SGHRS and CDR2 is YFSETQ. The source is a man younger than 35 in good health and CMV-seronegative. The rearrangement joins TRBV5-1 to TRBJ2-3, with 7 bases aligning to TRBD2. Material: PBMCs. The CDR3 is CASSLGASGSTDTQYF. CDR3 bases: TGCGCCAGCAGTCTTGGGGCTAGCGGTAGCACAGATACGCAGTATTTT.